This T cell receptor (beta chain) emerged from a study of shared clonotypes between healthy human individuals. Germline CDR1 is LGHNA and CDR2 is YSLEER. The CDR3 totals 15 residues. V was pared by 1 base and J by 3 bases, with 13 bases between. As regards this clone: Its specificity is unknown.

Repertoires were generated with immunoSEQ multiplex PCR, while TCRdb's copy carries only in-frame clones and drops some. This table has around 1,000,000 clones, approximately 75% appearing once. Whole-study results and caveats: Larger estimated richness was generally recorded for naive subsets relative to memory subsets.

Sequencing used memory CD4+ T cells from PBMCs. Stated subset: CD45RA-negative fraction. This chain joins TRBV4-3 and TRBJ2-7; the D gene is possibly TRBD2 (5 bases). This TCR derives from a man younger than 35 in good health. Some clones in this sample may be carry-over from other donors' samples. The DNA for the CDR3 is TGCGCCAGCAGCCAAGGTCCCGGACTTGGCTACGAGCAGTACTTC. Protein product: CASSQGPGLGYEQYF.